This TCR beta chain was obtained from a study of blood T cell repertoires in COVID-19 (dated by TCRdb to about 2020). Notes on the research overall: Samples covering the acute and convalescent phases of COVID-19 were provided by collaborators in the United States, Italy and Spain. The prospective study material was composed of cDNA or gDNA derived from T cells, B-cell-depleted T cells, or PBMCs. Deeply sampled blood TCRbeta repertoires from subjects exposed to, actively infected with, or recovered from COVID-19 were included in the dataset. The repertoires were released in a freely available public database meant as a resource for research on the immune response to SARS-CoV-2. The samples were drawn from the first 160 participants of the ongoing ImmuneRACE study and from some 1,300 subjects provided by 6 global collaborators. Sample metadata almost always included a de-identified subject ID, COVID-19 status, age in years and sex. Where available, HLA class I and class II types were taken from metadata supplied by the sample provider and were not determined by assay-based typing.

The immunoSEQ Assay, a bias-controlled multiplex PCR, was used to amplify TCRbeta CDR3 regions from genomic DNA. The study's own analysis went as follows. Within the assay, amplification of reference gene primers was used to estimate how many nucleated cells each sample contained. Sequence reads were collapsed and filtered to measure the absolute abundance of every unique TCRbeta CDR3 rearrangement. For each sample, productive Simpson clonality was calculated by taking the square root of Simpson's diversity index across productive rearrangements. Entries here come from immuneACCESS through TCRdb and include only in-frame sequences with V and J called. Some clones fail to appear in such tables; in the studies checked, an unresolved V gene covers under half of the shortfall, and the cause of the remainder is unknown. V, J and clone size are taken as reported in that table, and D and trimming were inferred from the DNA itself. The sample contains 200,000 or so clones, roughly nine tenths of them found a single time. Of the sample, around 0.85% falls within the top ten clones.

This clone showed up just once. Its antigen is not yet known. The sample holds no much larger clone one base away, and base qualities are not on file. In Seattle, one collaborating source enrolled patients while the infection was active and tracked those patients longitudinally over the course of disease. Collaborating institutions collected whole blood in K2EDTA tubes following their own protocols. For TCRbeta analysis, collaborators shipped samples as frozen whole blood, isolated PBMCs, or DNA extracted from either of those sample types. Results the study describes overall, beyond this receptor: The amount of clinical and demographic metadata varied by source and participant and was provided uncurated.

According to the germline V gene (reference sequence), CDR1 reads LNHDA and CDR2 reads SQIVND. There are 16 amino acids in the CDR3, from cysteine to phenylalanine inclusive. Only the CDR3 DNA is retained, 48 bases long and in frame from the first base. Trimming takes 0 bases off V and 4 bases off J; junction bases not matched to a gene: 8. Rearrangement joined TRBV19 to TRBJ1-1; 7 central bases correspond to TRBD1. Sequencing was performed on peripheral blood. This TCR was sampled from a man aged 60-69 years with COVID-19, enrolled during active disease. In nucleotide form, the sequence is TGTGCCAGTAGTATAGACCACAGGGGACTAGCCACTGAAGCTTTCTTT. This yields the protein CASSIDHRGLATEAFF.